This TCR beta chain was found in a study of shared clonotypes between healthy human individuals (dated by TCRdb to about 2020). Context from the whole study: The cohort included three men and a couple of women between 18 and 49 years of age. For each donor, CD4 naive and CD4 memory were each given three plates, CD8 naive was given two plates, and CD8 memory was given one plate. Between about 0.85 and 9.5 billion PBMCs per donor were obtained by leukapheresis. Blood TCR repertoires of about five healthy adults were deeply sequenced to estimate repertoire size and the extent of clonotype sharing between individuals. Libraries were prepared and TCR repertoires were sequenced by different laboratories using diverse techniques, in order to increase sequencing depth and limit assay-specific biases. What the research found in general, with its limitations: The genetic and exposure-history diversity represented was limited by the small number of donors. Higher generation probabilities were observed for clonotypes shared by all four sorted-subset donors than for non-shared clonotypes. Across a few donors, approximately 5% of naive CD4, approximately 3.6% of naive CD8, about 2.3% of memory CD4, and over 0.35% of memory CD8 clonotypes were shared. Incomplete sequencing was indicated by rarefaction of sorted-subset datasets, despite the large sequencing depth. Sampling was limited to blood, and TCR repertoires in tissue likely differ from TCR repertoires in blood. Larger estimated clonotype richness was generally found for naive subsets than for memory subsets. Pairwise subsampling led to the expectation that sequencing depth would affect the degree of clonotype sharing among donors.

The germline V gene sets CDR1 to KGHSY and CDR2 to FQNENV. For this chain, trimming is 3 bases at the V end and 3 bases at the J end, and the number of junction bases without a gene match is 10. Counted from cysteine to phenylalanine, this CDR3 has 16 amino acids. Kept here is only the CDR3 DNA, which spans 48 bases and is read in frame from base 1. TCR CDR3 regions were amplified from genomic DNA by multiplex PCR using the deep immunoSEQ assay. Extracted genomic DNA from each cell subset was spread evenly across all wells of several immunoSEQ 96-well plates, with each plate serving as a replicate. Each replicate PCR for sorted subsets received about 200 ng genomic DNA, equal to roughly 33,000 T cell genomes. Purified libraries were quantified with a Qubit 3.0 fluorometer, sized on a Bioanalyzer 2100, and re-quantified with the KAPA Library Quantification kit. Every immunoSEQ 96-well plate was sequenced on a dedicated single-read 150-cycle Illumina NextSeq 550 flow cell. In the source study's methods: Because the immunoSEQ output held only junctional sequences and lacked quality scores, the filtering could not match the filtering applied to full-length reads. Sequences were annotated with PyIR, a Python wrapper for IgBLAST v1.9, using IMGT germline references to assign V/J genes and CDR3. Reads with weak V/J assignments (E-value above 1e-6), missing CDR3, stop codons, out-of-frame junctions, or ambiguous translated residues were removed. V3J clonotypes were defined by identical inferred V gene, J gene, and CDR3 amino acid sequence. Percentage overlap between repertoires was calculated by dividing the number of shared unique clonotypes by the size of the smaller repertoire. Three approaches were used to assess repertoire richness: RTK rarefaction, the Chao1 estimator, and Recon v2.1 estimates of unobserved clonotypes. For all TCRbeta clonotypes obtained by the gDNA method from a few donors, generation probabilities were computed with OLGA. TCRdb took this table from immuneACCESS and kept in-frame rearrangements with V and J called. Such tables lack part of the clones; where checked against another copy, unresolved V genes explain under half of the gap, and the rest is unexplained. V, J and clone size are those of that table, while D and trimming were read from the DNA. This sample gives about 820,000 clones in total; about 92% of them show up just once. 20% to 30% of the sample comes from the top ten.

Details on this clone: What this receptor recognizes is not known. There are no base qualities to consult, and no much larger clone falls within one base.

CD8 naive samples were CD45RO-negative cells positively selected for CCR7, giving a CD45RA+CCR7+ population that excluded TemRA cells. The donors were healthy, HIV-negative adults with no recently reported acute infections or vaccinations. Every donor was a Caucasian adult residing in Nashville, Tennessee, USA. After blood collection by leukapheresis, PBMCs were isolated using Ficoll-Histopaque density gradient centrifugation and then cryopreserved in the vapor phase of liquid nitrogen. Purity and quantity of every magnetically sorted T cell population were checked by analytical flow cytometry. Genomic DNA was isolated from each sorted fraction and quantified by UV absorbance on a Nanodrop 2000c.

Sequencing was carried out using naive CD8+ T cells sorted from blood. This specimen's cell subset or site label, interpreted: CD45RA+CCR7+. The receptor was derived from a man aged 30-40 years in good health. This chain joins TRBV16 to TRBJ2-7; 8 bases in the middle match TRBD2. The CDR3 region reads CASSHQHQREYYEQYF. The DNA sequence reads TGTGCCAGCAGCCACCAACACCAGCGGGAGTACTACGAGCAGTACTTC.